This is a list of T cell receptor beta chains from one sample in a study of T cells in localized non-small cell lung cancer. Clones were read by immunoSEQ multiplex PCR, and TCRdb kept only the in-frame ones, dropping some. This sample has around 19,000 clones, with about nine tenths found just once. Here the sequenced sample was peripheral blood, taken before any cancer treatment. Source of these receptors: a woman aged 40-70 years with stage I lung adenocarcinoma. The CDR3 runs from the conserved cysteine through the conserved F or W.

17	TRBV11-3	TRBJ2-5	CASSPGLAGGPGETQYF
14	TRBV16	TRBJ1-4	CASSQFPGSQKLFF
14	TRBV6-5	TRBJ1-2	CASSQPPNRDGYTF
16	TRBV19	TRBJ1-1	CASSARQGAGNTEAFF
17	TRBV5-1	TRBJ2-3	CASSLGLAGAYTDTQYF
14	TRBV6-6	TRBJ1-1	CASSPTGGETEAFF
14	TRBV5-1	TRBJ2-3	CASTGGASTDTQYF
16	TRBV10-3	TRBJ2-3	CAITPGEGKGTDTQYF
14	TRBV5-1	TRBJ1-1	CASSTDRWDTEAFF
17	TRBV7-9	TRBJ1-4	CASSLVHPGYTNEKLFF
14	TRBV7-8	TRBJ1-5	CASSFLGGNQPQHF
13	TRBV5-8	TRBJ1-1	CASSLPQNTEAFF
14	TRBV7-2	TRBJ1-1	CASSQGQGNTEAFF
15	TRBV10-3	TRBJ2-7	CAISIGTGDGYEQYF
12	TRBV7-9	TRBJ1-4	CASNPTVDRLFF
15	TRBV19	TRBJ1-5	CASTPGPNSNQPQHF
14	TRBV15	TRBJ2-2	CATSRDQGSGELFF
11	TRBV6-1	TRBJ1-1	CASSGGQKAFF
15	TRBV5-1	TRBJ1-1	CASSLIGVMNTEAFF
13	TRBV5-6	TRBJ2-3	CASSLGFTDTQYF
12	TRBV29-1	TRBJ2-3	CSYGQGTDTQYF
15	TRBV6-6	TRBJ2-2	CASRYGQGDTGELFF
14	TRBV2	TRBJ2-7	CASTPGTGRYEQYF